This T cell receptor (beta chain) was recovered during a study of cytomegalovirus exposure and HLA in healthy donors. Profiled with immunoSEQ multiplex PCR; TCRdb holds only in-frame clones, not every one. The repertoire holds about 330,000 clones, with about nine tenths as singletons. This clone was counted only a few times. The sample taken for sequencing was PBMCs. The TCR comes from a woman younger than 30 in good health and CMV-seronegative.

CDR3 protein: CASSYEASGLAYEQYF. The CDR3 region has the DNA TGTGCCAGCAGTTACGAGGCTAGCGGACTAGCCTACGAGCAGTACTTC. This chain joins TRBV6-5 and TRBJ2-7, with 7 bases that match TRBD2. J gave up 2 bases and V 2 bases, and 9 bases lay outside the gene matches. The CDR3 has 16 residues. Germline CDR1 and CDR2: MNHEY and SVGAGI.